This T cell receptor beta chain was sequenced in a study of Graves' ophthalmopathy and Graves' hyperthyroidism. Per the germline V gene, CDR1 is MNHNS and CDR2 is SASEGT. CDR3 length: 14 amino acids. Trimming at V came to 4 bases and at J to 7 bases, leaving 7 bases not matched to a gene. TCR beta CDR3 regions were amplified from RNA transcripts. The authors performed first-round RT-PCR with HTBI primers and then a second-round multiplex PCR. MiXCR was run by TCRdb on the multiplex PCR reads, yielding one entry per CDR3 protein. The table records 450,000 or so distinct CDR3 sequences, 13% to 15% of them present only once. This clonotype was seen ten or more times.

This rearrangement joins TRBV6-1 to TRBJ2-7; TRBD2 aligns across 10 bases. Sequenced sample: blood. The receptor was isolated from a woman in her twenties or thirties with Graves' ophthalmopathy. Here the CDR3 reads CASSVPGLAWEQYF. CDR3 nucleotide sequence: TGTGCCAGCAGTGTACCGGGACTAGCGTGGGAGCAGTACTTC.